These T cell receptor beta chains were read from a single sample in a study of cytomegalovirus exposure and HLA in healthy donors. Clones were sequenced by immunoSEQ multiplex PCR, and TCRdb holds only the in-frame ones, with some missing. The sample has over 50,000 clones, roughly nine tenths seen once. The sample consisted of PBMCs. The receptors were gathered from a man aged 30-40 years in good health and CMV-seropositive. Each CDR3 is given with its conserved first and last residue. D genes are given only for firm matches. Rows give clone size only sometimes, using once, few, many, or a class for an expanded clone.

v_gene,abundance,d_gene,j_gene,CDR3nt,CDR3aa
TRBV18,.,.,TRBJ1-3,TGTGCCAGCTCACCACCAGCTCCCTCTGGAAACACCATATATTTT,CASSPPAPSGNTIYF
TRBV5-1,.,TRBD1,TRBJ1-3,TGCGCCAGCAGCTGGGGGACAGGGGATACTGGAAACACCATATATTTT,CASSWGTGDTGNTIYF
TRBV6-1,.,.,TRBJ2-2,TGTGCCAGCAGGCGGAAGAACACCGGGGAGCTGTTTTTT,CASRRKNTGELFF
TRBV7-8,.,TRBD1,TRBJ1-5,TGTGCCAGCAGCGAAGACAGGGAGTACAATCAGCCCCAGCATTTT,CASSEDREYNQPQHF
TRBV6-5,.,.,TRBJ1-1,TGTGCCAGCGAGGGGAACACTGAAGCTTTCTTT,CASEGNTEAFF
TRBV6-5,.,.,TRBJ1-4,TGTGCCAGCAGTTACTTCCCCTCTAGGCGGGGTGAAAAACTGTTTTTT,CASSYFPSRRGEKLFF
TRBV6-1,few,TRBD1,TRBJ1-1,TGTGCCAGCAGTCGACCAGGGGGCTTCGGCACTGAAGCTTTCTTT,CASSRPGGFGTEAFF
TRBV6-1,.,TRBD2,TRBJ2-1,TGTGCCAGCACTCTCCGGGGGGGCGCTAGAGGTGAGCAGTTCTTC,CASTLRGGARGEQFF
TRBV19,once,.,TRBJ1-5,TGTGCCAGTAGTAGGGGGCCTAATCAGCCCCAGCATTTT,CASSRGPNQPQHF
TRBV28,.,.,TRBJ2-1,TGTGCCAGCACAACCGGCGGTAACAATGAGCAGTTCTTC,CASTTGGNNEQFF
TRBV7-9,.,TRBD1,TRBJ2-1,TGTGCCAGCAGCCAGGGACAGTCCCTTCCCAATGAGCAGTTCTTC,CASSQGQSLPNEQFF
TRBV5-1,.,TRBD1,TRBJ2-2,TGCGCCAGCAACACTGGGGGACAGGGGAACACCGGGGAGCTGTTTTTT,CASNTGGQGNTGELFF
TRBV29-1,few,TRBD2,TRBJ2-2,TGCAGCGTCAGGACTAGAGGAAACACCGGGGAGCTGTTTTTT,CSVRTRGNTGELFF
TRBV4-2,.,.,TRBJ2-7,TGTGCCAGCAGCCAAGATCGGTCTTGGGCAGGGGACTCCTACGAGCAGTACTTC,CASSQDRSWAGDSYEQYF
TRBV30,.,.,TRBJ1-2,TGTGCCTGGAGTGTTGTCAGGGGCGACTATGGCTACACCTTC,CAWSVVRGDYGYTF
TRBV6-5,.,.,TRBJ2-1,TGTGCCAGCAGTTACTCGAGCTTGCGTTCCTACAATGAGCAGTTCTTC,CASSYSSLRSYNEQFF
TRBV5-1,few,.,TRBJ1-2,TGCGCCAGCAGCTTGGCTTCAGGGGCAAACGGGAACTATGGCTACACCTTC,CASSLASGANGNYGYTF
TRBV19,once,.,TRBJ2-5,TGTGCCAGTAGCAAACAGGGTAGGGGGGAGACCCAGTACTTC,CASSKQGRGETQYF
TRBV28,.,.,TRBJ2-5,TGTGCCAGCAGCCGACTCAAGGTTTCCCAAGAGACCCAGTACTTC,CASSRLKVSQETQYF
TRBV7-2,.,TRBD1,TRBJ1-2,TGTGCCAGCAGCCCGGGACAGGGGCGCTACTACTATGGCTACACCTTC,CASSPGQGRYYYGYTF
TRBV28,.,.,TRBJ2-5,TGTGCCAGCAGTTTAACAGGGACCAGCTCCGGGCAGTACTTC,CASSLTGTSSGQYF
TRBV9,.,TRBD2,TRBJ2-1,TGTGCCAGCAGCGTAGAAGCCTCAGGACTAGCGGGTGGGCTCAGGAAGCAGTTCTTC,CASSVEASGLAGGLRKQFF
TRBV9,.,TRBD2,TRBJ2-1,TGTGCCAGCAGCCCGGGACTAGCGGGAGTTGAGCAGTTCTTC,CASSPGLAGVEQFF
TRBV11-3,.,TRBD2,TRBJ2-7,TGTGCCAGCAGTTATACTAGCGGACCCTACGAGCAGTACTTC,CASSYTSGPYEQYF
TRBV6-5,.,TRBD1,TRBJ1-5,TGTGCCAGCAGTTTCGCCGGGACAGAAGGTTCCCAGCCCCAGCATTTT,CASSFAGTEGSQPQHF
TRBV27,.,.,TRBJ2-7,TGTGCCAGCAGGGGTGGCACTTGGGGAGCAGGTTACGAGCAGTACTTC,CASRGGTWGAGYEQYF
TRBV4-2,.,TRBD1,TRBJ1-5,TGTGCCAGCAGAAACAGGGGTAGCAATCAGCCCCAGCATTTT,CASRNRGSNQPQHF
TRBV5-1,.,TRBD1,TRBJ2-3,TGCGCCAGCAGCTTGGGACAGGGCGGAGCAGATACGCAGTATTTT,CASSLGQGGADTQYF
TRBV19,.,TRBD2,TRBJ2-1,TGTGCCAGTAGTAGAGGGCTAGCGGGAGAGGGCAATGAGCAGTTCTTC,CASSRGLAGEGNEQFF
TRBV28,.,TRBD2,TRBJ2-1,TGTGCCAGCACCCCAGCGGGAGTCTACAATGAGCAGTTCTTC,CASTPAGVYNEQFF
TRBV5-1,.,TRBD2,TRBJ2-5,TGCGCCAGCAGCCGAGACGGACTAGCGGGAGAGACCCAGTACTTC,CASSRDGLAGETQYF
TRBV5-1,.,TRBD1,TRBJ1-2,TGCGCCAGCAGTTATCAGGGGACAGGGGATGATGGCTACACCTTC,CASSYQGTGDDGYTF
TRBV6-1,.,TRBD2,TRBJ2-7,TGTGCCAGCAGTGAGCAGCGGGGGAACTCCTACGAGCAGTACTTC,CASSEQRGNSYEQYF
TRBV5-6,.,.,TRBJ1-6,TGTGCCAGCAGCTTGTGGGGACACACTAATTCACCCCTCCACTTT,CASSLWGHTNSPLHF
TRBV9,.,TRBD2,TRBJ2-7,TGTGCCAGCAGCGCCTCTGGGGGGACTAGCGGGACCTACGAGCAGTACTTC,CASSASGGTSGTYEQYF
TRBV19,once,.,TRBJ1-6,TGTGCCAGTAGTATAGGCCGCAGGGCGAATTCACCCCTCCACTTT,CASSIGRRANSPLHF
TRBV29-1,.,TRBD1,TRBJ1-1,TGCAGCGTTGTAAAGGGGGCGGACGAAGCTTTCTTT,CSVVKGADEAFF
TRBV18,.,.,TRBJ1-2,TGTGCCAGCTCACCTACAGGGACTAACTATGGCTACACCTTC,CASSPTGTNYGYTF
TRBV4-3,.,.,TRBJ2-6,TGCGCCAGCAGCCAAGAGGGCAGCCCCTCTGGGGCCAACGTCCTGACTTTC,CASSQEGSPSGANVLTF
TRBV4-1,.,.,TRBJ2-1,TGCGCCAGCAGCCAAGTAGGCGCTAGTTTGGGGCCCAATGAGCAGTTCTTC,CASSQVGASLGPNEQFF
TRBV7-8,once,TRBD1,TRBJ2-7,TGTGCCAGCAGCTTACCCATTCCACTTGGACAGGGTGGGAAGTACGAGCAGTACTTC,CASSLPIPLGQGGKYEQYF
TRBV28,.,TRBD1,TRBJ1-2,TGTGCCAGCAGTTCTCCTGAGGGACAGGGATATGGCTACACCTTC,CASSSPEGQGYGYTF
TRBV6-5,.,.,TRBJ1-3,TGTGCCAGCAGTTACGGCAGCTCTGGAAACACCATATATTTT,CASSYGSSGNTIYF